Following are 19 T cell receptor beta chains from one sample sequenced in a study of cytomegalovirus exposure and HLA in healthy donors. The method was immunoSEQ multiplex PCR; TCRdb's version includes in-frame clones alone and lacks a portion of them. The sample holds 330,000 or so clones; around 86% are singletons and the top ten take over 0.8%. Sequenced material: PBMCs. Source of these receptors: a woman younger than 35 in good health and CMV-seronegative.

The chain has TRBV2 and TRBJ2-1, with 11 nucleotides matching TRBD2. V lost 6 bases, J lost 7 bases, and 2 bases stayed unmatched. The CDR3 loop spans 13 amino acids. In germline, CDR1 is SNHLY, CDR2 FYNNEI. Written as DNA, the CDR3 is TGTGCCAGCAGCGGGACTAGCGGAAATGAGCAGTTCTTC. Protein product: CASSGTSGNEQFF. Full variable domain (remainder filled in from reference TRBV2 and TRBJ2-1): EPEVTQTPSHQVTQMGQEVILRCVPISNHLYFYWYRQILGQKVEFLVSFYNNEISEKSEIFDDQFSVERPDGSNFTLKIRSTKLEDSAMYFCASSGTSGNEQFFGPGTRLTVL.

The rearrangement uses TRBV9 and TRBJ2-2; D remains unclear. CDR3 length equals 12 residues. Trimming took 3 bases from V and 6 from J, leaving 6 bases between them. Per germline, CDR1 SGDLS and CDR2 YYNGEE. CDR3: CASSAEAGELFF. The CDR3 coding sequence is TGTGCCAGCAGCGCAGAGGCCGGGGAGCTGTTTTTT.

The genes are TRBV18 and TRBJ1-1; D uncertain. Germline-derived CDR1 and CDR2 are KGHSH and LQKENI. Trimming left V 2 bases short and J 0 bases short, with 7 bases between. The CDR3 runs to 14 residues. This chain's CDR3 is CASSPGRVNTEAFF. The DNA for the CDR3 is TGTGCCAGCTCACCAGGGAGGGTGAACACTGAAGCTTTCTTT.

This chain links TRBV28 with TRBJ2-2, with TRBD2 matching 11 bases. The ends lost 2 bases at V and 3 bases at J; junction bases unmatched: 5. Germline V lookup: CDR1 MDHEN, CDR2 SYDVKM. This CDR3 is 17 amino acids long. The CDR3 loop is CASSLGLAGGHTGELFF. The CDR3 coding sequence is TGTGCCAGCAGTTTAGGGCTAGCGGGAGGTCACACCGGGGAGCTGTTTTTT. Supplemented by reference TRBV28 and TRBJ2-2, the full variable domain reads DVKVTQSSRYLVKRTGEKVFLECVQDMDHENMFWYRQDPGLGLRLIYFSYDVKMKEKGDIPEGYSVSREKKERFSLILESASTNQTSMYLCASSLGLAGGHTGELFFGEGSRLTVL.

This rearrangement joins TRBV7-9 to TRBJ2-1; D not resolved. Germline values: CDR1 SEHNR, CDR2 FQNEAQ (reference sequence). The CDR3 sequence is 13 residues long. Trimming shortened V by 3 bases and J by 4 bases, and 7 bases separated the two germline ends. In nucleotides, the CDR3 is TGTGCCAGCAGCTTTTCGAGATACAATGAGCAGTTCTTC. This gives the protein CASSFSRYNEQFF.

The chain is built from TRBV6-5 and TRBJ1-1; perhaps TRBD1 as D (6 bases). Per the germline V gene, CDR1 is MNHEY and CDR2 is SVGAGI. This CDR3 is built from 14 residues. V lost 1 base, J lost 7 bases, and 13 bases lay in between. CDR3 DNA: TGTGCCAGCAGTTACTGGAAAACAGGGAATGAAGCTTTCTTT. It codes for CASSYWKTGNEAFF.

The V and J genes are TRBV28 and TRBJ2-7; 12 nucleotides align to TRBD2. V gave up 5 bases and J gave up 5 bases; unmatched junction bases: 10. This CDR3 spans 16 amino acids. The germline CDR1 and CDR2 sequences are MDHEN and SYDVKM. CDR3 loop: CASSSGLAGFHHEQYF. In nucleotides, the CDR3 is TGTGCCAGCAGTAGCGGACTAGCGGGATTCCACCACGAGCAGTACTTC.

The CDR3 DNA reads TGTGCCAGCAGTTTATCTCAGGGGGACACTGAAGCTTTCTTT. Translation gives CASSLSQGDTEAFF. The rearrangement links TRBV28 to TRBJ1-1, with TRBD1 identical over 7 bases. This CDR3 region has 14 residues. V dropped 1 base and J dropped 3; count of bases not matched to a gene: 2. Germline V gene data show CDR1 as MDHEN and CDR2 as SYDVKM.

The chain links TRBV27 to TRBJ2-5; TRBD1 might be the D (6 bases). The germline gives CDR1 MNHEY, CDR2 SMNVEV (reference sequence). V lost 2 bases and J lost 3, with 10 bases in between. CDR3 length: 14 amino acids. CDR3 sequence reads: CASSLMGAEETQYF. The CDR3 DNA is TGTGCCAGCAGTTTAATGGGGGCTGAAGAGACCCAGTACTTC.

This rearrangement joins TRBV5-1 to TRBJ2-7; D gene uncertain. V was trimmed by 3 bases and J by 0 bases, leaving 4 bases between them. The CDR3 totals 12 residues. Germline CDR1 and CDR2: SGHRS and YFSETQ. CDR3 amino acids: CASSSNSYEQYF. The CDR3 nucleotides read TGCGCCAGCAGCTCCAACTCCTACGAGCAGTACTTC.

This clone was recorded a few times. The chain couples TRBV7-2 to TRBJ2-5, with D tentatively TRBD2 (6 bases). The CDR3 has 15 residues. V shed 1 base and J shed 5 bases, with 14 bases lying between them. The germline gives CDR1 SGHTA, CDR2 FQGNSA. CDR3 coding DNA: TGTGCCAGCAGCTTAGGTGGGAGGTATGAGGAGACCCAGTACTTC. It encodes CASSLGGRYEETQYF. Combining the CDR3 with reference TRBV7-2 and TRBJ2-5 gives the whole variable domain GAGVSQSPSNKVTEKGKDVELRCDPISGHTALYWYRQSLGQGLEFLIYFQGNSAPDKSGLPSDRFSAERTGGSVSTLTIQRTQQEDSAVYLCASSLGGRYEETQYFGPGTRLLVL.

V and J are TRBV28 and TRBJ2-7, with 10 bases identical to TRBD2. Losses at the gene ends were 6 bases for V and 6 bases for J; bases not matched to a gene: 14. The CDR3 has 16 amino acids. The germline CDR1 and CDR2 sequences are MDHEN and SYDVKM. CDR3 residues: CASRTSGTLHSGEQYF. CDR3 in DNA: TGTGCCAGCAGAACTAGCGGGACCCTCCACTCCGGCGAGCAGTACTTC.

The V gene is TRBV9, the J gene TRBJ2-1; 12 bases are shared with TRBD2. Germline CDR1 SGDLS, CDR2 YYNGEE. This CDR3 is built from 18 residues. J lost 4 bases, V lost 3 bases, and 11 bases had no gene match. CDR3 loop: CASSASLAGGVRYNEQFF. CDR3 DNA sequence: TGTGCCAGCAGCGCCTCGCTAGCGGGAGGGGTAAGGTACAATGAGCAGTTCTTC.

This clone was detected only once. The V and J genes are TRBV10-3 and TRBJ2-7; 9 bases are a match to TRBD2. Germline CDR1 is ENHRY and CDR2 is SYGVKD. V dropped 3 bases and J dropped 2; count of bases not matched to a gene: 11. The CDR3 consists of 17 residues. CDR3 sequence: CAISEISLAGIPYEQYF. In DNA form, the CDR3 reads TGTGCCATCAGTGAAATTTCACTAGCGGGTATCCCCTACGAGCAGTACTTC.

The rearrangement uses TRBV9 and TRBJ2-5, with 10 bases aligning to TRBD2. The CDR3 consists of 17 residues. In germline, CDR1 is SGDLS, CDR2 YYNGEE. With V trimmed by 0 bases and J by 1 base, 6 bases remained unmatched. As DNA, the CDR3 is TGTGCCAGCAGCGTAGACCCGCTAGCGGGGGCCCAAGAGACCCAGTACTTC. Translation gives CASSVDPLAGAQETQYF.

The rearrangement joins TRBV7-2 to TRBJ1-1; no clear D. The CDR3 loop spans 16 amino acids. Per germline, CDR1 SGHTA and CDR2 FQGNSA. V dropped 4 bases and J dropped 0 bases, with 15 bases sitting between them. This chain's CDR3 is CASSSSAWVVNTEAFF. CDR3 bases: TGTGCCAGCAGCTCGTCAGCGTGGGTGGTGAACACTGAAGCTTTCTTT.

The chain links TRBV7-3 to TRBJ1-5; TRBD1 agrees at 8 bases. This CDR3 region has 18 residues. The germline CDR1 and CDR2 sequences are SGHTA and FQGTGA. V lost 1 base to trimming and J lost 0 bases; unmatched junction nucleotides: 8. The CDR3 DNA reads as TGTGCCAGCAGCTTAAAGGGACAGGAACCCTATAGCAATCAGCCCCAGCATTTT. This codes for CASSLKGQEPYSNQPQHF.

This clone has ten or more counts. The rearrangement links TRBV27 to TRBJ2-7; D not resolved. Per the germline V gene, CDR1 is MNHEY and CDR2 is SMNVEV (reference sequence). The CDR3 loop spans 13 amino acids. The V gene lost 6 bases and the J gene lost 5 bases, with 14 bases spanning the gap. In DNA, the CDR3 is TGTGCCAGCAGCCTGAGCACGGTGAACGAGCAGTACTTC. As protein: CASSLSTVNEQYF.

The rearrangement links TRBV7-9 to TRBJ2-7; 7 nucleotides match TRBD1. V trimming: 5 bases; J trimming: 6 bases; junction bases outside the gene matches: 7. Germline-derived CDR1 and CDR2 are SEHNR and FQNEAQ (reference sequence). The CDR3 length is 13 residues. CDR3 loop: CASSPGTASEQYF. The CDR3 region has the DNA TGTGCCAGCAGCCCAGGGACAGCCTCCGAGCAGTACTTC.